This T cell receptor (beta chain) was sequenced for a study of regulatory T cells in long-lasting Graves disease. Arm-PCR of CDR3 regions and iRepertoire HTBI primers were the basis on which TCR beta libraries were built. TCRdb itself ran the multiplex PCR reads through MiXCR, one entry per CDR3 protein. The sample includes a few hundred thousand distinct CDR3 sequences, around 20% seen only once; the top ten take approximately 25%. Time point indicated: persistent/refractory GD, antithyroid drugs over 5 years with positive TRAb. Extracted PBMC RNA gave rise to the TCR library. This CDR3 region has 18 residues. V shed 0 bases, J shed 0 bases, and the junction held 8 bases outside the gene matches. Germline V gene data show CDR1 as MRHNA and CDR2 as SNTAGT. Remarks on this clonotype: No antigen is known for it.

Study-level findings and limits: Preferential use of TRBV28, TRBJ1-2 and TRBJ2-5 was seen in persistent disease.

The receptor's source is a female donor with Graves disease. This chain links TRBV6-4 with TRBJ1-5; the match to TRBD1 covers 7 bases. The specimen comprised peripheral blood mononuclear cells (PBMCs), sampled when the disease was refractory, from a patient treated with antithyroid drugs. Here the CDR3 reads CASSDSTQGQTSNQPQHF. The CDR3 nucleotides read TGTGCCAGCAGTGACTCGACCCAGGGACAGACTAGCAATCAGCCCCAGCATTTT.